This entry is about one T cell receptor (beta chain). These data come from a study of control samples from healthy donors and cancer patients. Germline CDR1 SGHNT, CDR2 YYREEE (reference sequence). V shed 0 bases, J shed 2 bases, and the junction held 1 base outside the gene matches. This CDR3 region has 15 residues. The method was immunoSEQ multiplex PCR; TCRdb's version includes in-frame clones alone and lacks a portion of them. The sample lists over 110,000 clones, roughly 92% occurring once. This chain joins TRBV5-4 and TRBJ2-1, with 8 bases matching TRBD2. This receptor was taken from a man aged 25 to 40 in good health. The sequenced sample was blood. CDR3 nucleotides: TGTGCCAGCAGCTTGGAAGCGGGAGCCTACAATGAGCAGTTCTTC. Translated, it gives CASSLEAGAYNEQFF.